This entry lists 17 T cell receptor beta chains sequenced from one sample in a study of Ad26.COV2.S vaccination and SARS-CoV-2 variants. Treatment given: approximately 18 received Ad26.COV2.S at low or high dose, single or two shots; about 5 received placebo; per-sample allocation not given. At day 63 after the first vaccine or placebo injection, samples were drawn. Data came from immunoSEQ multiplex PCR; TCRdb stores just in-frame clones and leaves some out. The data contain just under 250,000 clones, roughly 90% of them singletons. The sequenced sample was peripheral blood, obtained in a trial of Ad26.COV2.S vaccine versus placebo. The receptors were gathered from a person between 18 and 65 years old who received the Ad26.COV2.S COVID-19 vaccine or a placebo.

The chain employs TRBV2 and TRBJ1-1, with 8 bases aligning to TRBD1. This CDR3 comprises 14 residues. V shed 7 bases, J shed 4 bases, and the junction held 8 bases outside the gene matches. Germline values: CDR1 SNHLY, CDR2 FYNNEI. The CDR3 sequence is CASKRTGYATEAFF. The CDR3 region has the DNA TGTGCCAGCAAGAGGACAGGGTACGCCACTGAAGCTTTCTTT.

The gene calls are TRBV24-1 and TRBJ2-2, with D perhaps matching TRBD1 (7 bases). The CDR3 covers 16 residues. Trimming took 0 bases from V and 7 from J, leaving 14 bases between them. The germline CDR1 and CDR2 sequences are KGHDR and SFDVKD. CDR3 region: CATSDLRGGGDGELFF. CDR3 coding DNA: TGTGCCACCAGTGATTTGCGTGGAGGGGGCGACGGGGAGCTGTTTTTT.

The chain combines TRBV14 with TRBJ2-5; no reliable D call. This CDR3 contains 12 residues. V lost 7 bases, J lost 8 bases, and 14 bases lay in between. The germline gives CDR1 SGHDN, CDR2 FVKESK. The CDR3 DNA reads TGTGCCAGCACACCAGGCGTGGGAACCCAGTACTTC. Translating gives CASTPGVGTQYF. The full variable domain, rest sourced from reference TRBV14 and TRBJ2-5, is EAGVTQFPSHSVIEKGQTVTLRCDPISGHDNLYWYRRVMGKEIKFLLHFVKESKQDESGMPNNRFLAERTGGTYSTLKVQPAELEDSGVYFCASTPGVGTQYFGPGTRLLVL.

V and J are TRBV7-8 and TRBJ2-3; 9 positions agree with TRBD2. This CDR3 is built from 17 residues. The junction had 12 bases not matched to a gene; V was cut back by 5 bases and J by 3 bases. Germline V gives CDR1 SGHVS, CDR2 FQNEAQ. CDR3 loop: CASSALGLAGRTDTQYF. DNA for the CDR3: TGTGCCAGCAGCGCCCTGGGGCTAGCGGGGAGAACAGATACGCAGTATTTT.

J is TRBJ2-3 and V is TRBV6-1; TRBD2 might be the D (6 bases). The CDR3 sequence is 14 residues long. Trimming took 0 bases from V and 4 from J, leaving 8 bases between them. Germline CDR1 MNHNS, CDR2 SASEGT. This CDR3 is CASSEAGGADTQYF. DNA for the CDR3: TGTGCCAGCAGTGAAGCCGGAGGGGCAGATACGCAGTATTTT.

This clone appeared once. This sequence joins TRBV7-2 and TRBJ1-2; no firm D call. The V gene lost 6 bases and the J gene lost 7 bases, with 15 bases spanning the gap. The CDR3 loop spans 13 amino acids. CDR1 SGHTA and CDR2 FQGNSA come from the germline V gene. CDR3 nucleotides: TGTGCCAGCAGTCCCGCCATTCCACGTGGCTACACCTTC. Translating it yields CASSPAIPRGYTF.

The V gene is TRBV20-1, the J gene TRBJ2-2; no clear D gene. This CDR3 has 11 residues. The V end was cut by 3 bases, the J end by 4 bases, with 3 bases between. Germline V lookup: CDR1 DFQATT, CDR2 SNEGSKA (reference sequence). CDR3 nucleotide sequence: TGCAGTGCTAGTCCCACCGGGGAGCTGTTTTTT. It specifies CSASPTGELFF.

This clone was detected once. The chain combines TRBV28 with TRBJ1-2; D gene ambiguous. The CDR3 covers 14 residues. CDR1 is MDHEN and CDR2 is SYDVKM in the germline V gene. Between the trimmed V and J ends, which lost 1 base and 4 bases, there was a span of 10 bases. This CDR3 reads CASSLSGPSYGYTF. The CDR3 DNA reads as TGTGCCAGCAGTTTATCTGGGCCTAGCTATGGCTACACCTTC.

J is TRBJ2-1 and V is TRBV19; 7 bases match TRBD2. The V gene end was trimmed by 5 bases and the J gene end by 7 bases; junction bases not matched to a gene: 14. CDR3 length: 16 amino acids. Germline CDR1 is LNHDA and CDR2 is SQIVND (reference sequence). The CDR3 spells CASSASPAGRRNEQFF. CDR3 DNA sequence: TGTGCCAGTAGTGCCTCCCCAGCGGGAAGGCGAAATGAGCAGTTCTTC.

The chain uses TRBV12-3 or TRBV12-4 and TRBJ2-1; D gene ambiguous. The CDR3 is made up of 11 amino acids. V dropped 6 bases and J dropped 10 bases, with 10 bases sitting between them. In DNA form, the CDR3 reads TGTGCCAGCAGCCCAAAATGGGAGCAGTTCTTC. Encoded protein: CASSPKWEQFF.

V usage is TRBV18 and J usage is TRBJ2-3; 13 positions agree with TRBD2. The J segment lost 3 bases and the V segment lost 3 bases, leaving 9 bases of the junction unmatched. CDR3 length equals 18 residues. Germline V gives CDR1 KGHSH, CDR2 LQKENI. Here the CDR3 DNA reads TGTGCCAGCTCACCCCTAATAAGACTAGCGGGGGGAACAGATACGCAGTATTTT. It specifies CASSPLIRLAGGTDTQYF.

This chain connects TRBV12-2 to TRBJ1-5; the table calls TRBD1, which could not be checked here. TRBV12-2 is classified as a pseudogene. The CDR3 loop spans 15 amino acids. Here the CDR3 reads CASLATGGRDQPQHF. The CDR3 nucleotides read TGTGCAAGTCTCGCAACAGGGGGACGCGATCAGCCCCAGCATTTT.

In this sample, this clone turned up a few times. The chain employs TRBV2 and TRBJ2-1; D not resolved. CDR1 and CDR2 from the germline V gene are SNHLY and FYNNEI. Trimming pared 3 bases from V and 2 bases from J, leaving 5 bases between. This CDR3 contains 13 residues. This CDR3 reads CASSDGTYNEQFF. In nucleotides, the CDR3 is TGTGCCAGCAGTGATGGCACCTACAATGAGCAGTTCTTC.

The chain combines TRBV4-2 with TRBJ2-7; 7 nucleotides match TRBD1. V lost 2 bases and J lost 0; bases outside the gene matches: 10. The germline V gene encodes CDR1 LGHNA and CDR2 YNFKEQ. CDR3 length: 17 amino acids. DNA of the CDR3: TGTGCCAGCAGCCAATTAACAGGGGTATTAAGCTCCTACGAGCAGTACTTC. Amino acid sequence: CASSQLTGVLSSYEQYF.

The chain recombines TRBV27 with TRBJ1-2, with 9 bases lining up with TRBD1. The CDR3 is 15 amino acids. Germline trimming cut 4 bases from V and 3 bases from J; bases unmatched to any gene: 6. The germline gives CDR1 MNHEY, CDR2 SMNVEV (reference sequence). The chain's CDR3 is CASSSPGQGHYGYTF. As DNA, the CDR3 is TGTGCCAGCAGTTCCCCGGGACAGGGACACTATGGCTACACCTTC.

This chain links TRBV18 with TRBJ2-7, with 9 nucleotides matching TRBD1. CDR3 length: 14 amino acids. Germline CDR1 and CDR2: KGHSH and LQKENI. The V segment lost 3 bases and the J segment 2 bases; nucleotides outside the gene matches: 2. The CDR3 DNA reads TGTGCCAGCTCACCGGGACAGGGAACCTACGAGCAGTACTTC. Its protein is CASSPGQGTYEQYF.

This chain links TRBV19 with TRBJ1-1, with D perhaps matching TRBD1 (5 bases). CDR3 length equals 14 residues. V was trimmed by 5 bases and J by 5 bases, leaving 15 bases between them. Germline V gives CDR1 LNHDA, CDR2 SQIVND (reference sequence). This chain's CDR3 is CASSPRRGGTEAFF. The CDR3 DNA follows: TGTGCCAGTAGTCCCCGTAGGGGCGGAACTGAAGCTTTCTTT.